The 22 T cell receptor beta chains below were found in one sample sequenced in a study of vaccination and CD4 T cells after COVID-19. The Oncomine TCR Beta short-read assay sequenced DNA from cultured CD4+ T cells. TCRdb re-called the PCR reads through MiXCR, storing one row per CDR3 protein. The sample includes 10,000 to 15,000 distinct CDR3 sequences, roughly 56% seen only once; the top ten take 15%. Stated treatment: approximately 9-day PBMC culture with coronavirus spike peptide pools or control peptides (ViraFEST assay). For these receptors, no antigen is known. The specimen was CD4+ T cells from blood, cultured in vitro. These receptor sequences come from a human donor who had recovered from COVID-19.

The chain uses TRBV7-6 and TRBJ2-4, with D possibly matching TRBD1 (5 bases). V was cut by 0 bases and J by 0 bases, with 18 bases left in between. This CDR3 is 19 amino acids long. Germline V lookup: CDR1 SGHVS, CDR2 FNYEAQ. Written as DNA, the CDR3 is TGTGCCAGCAGCTTAGCGAAGGGAACAGACAGAATAGCCAAAAACATTCAGTACTTC. Amino acid sequence: CASSLAKGTDRIAKNIQYF.

The CDR3 loop reads CASRRDFRFYNEQFF. Written as DNA, the CDR3 is TGTGCCAGCAGACGGGACTTTAGATTCTACAATGAGCAGTTCTTC. The rearrangement joins TRBV6-9 to TRBJ2-1; a weak D match, TRBD2 (6 bases). From germline, CDR1 is MNHGY and CDR2 SVAAGI. This CDR3 is 15 amino acids long. Between the trimmed V and J ends, which lost 6 bases and 3 bases, there was a span of 15 bases.

The rearrangement joins TRBV19 to TRBJ1-6; D is unresolved. Looked up from germline, CDR1 is LNHDA and CDR2 is SQIVND (reference sequence). The CDR3 is 12 residues long. The ends were cut back, 3 bases at V and 9 bases at J, with 6 bases in the middle. This chain's CDR3 is CASSIGRSPLHF. The CDR3 DNA is TGTGCCAGTAGTATTGGGCGTTCACCCCTCCACTTT.

The chain carries TRBV20-1 and TRBJ1-1; no clear D gene. Trimming left V 2 bases short and J 8 bases short, with 15 bases between. Per the germline V gene, CDR1 is DFQATT and CDR2 is SNEGSKA (reference sequence). The CDR3 has 13 residues. In DNA form, the CDR3 reads TGCAGTGCTAGAAGACCAGGTGAGGGCGAAGCTTTCTTT. Translation gives CSARRPGEGEAFF.

In its sample, this clonotype was seen a few times. The chain employs TRBV27 and TRBJ1-6; TRBD1 might be the D (6 bases). There are 13 residues in the CDR3. V was pared by 3 bases and J by 10 bases, with 10 bases between. The V gene's germline CDR1 is MNHEY and CDR2 SMNVEV (reference sequence). CDR3 protein: CASSFDRSSPLHF. DNA of the CDR3: TGTGCCAGCAGTTTCGACAGGAGCTCACCCCTCCACTTT.

The J gene is TRBJ2-5, the V gene TRBV10-3; the D gene is possibly TRBD1 (5 bases). Germline CDR1 ENHRY, CDR2 SYGVKD. Between the trimmed V and J ends, which lost 6 bases and 1 base, there was a span of 9 bases. The CDR3 contains 13 residues. The CDR3 region is CAIRTDTQETQYF. As DNA, the CDR3 is TGTGCCATCAGAACGGACACCCAAGAGACCCAGTACTTC.

This chain links TRBV5-4 with TRBJ1-6, with a tentative D call TRBD1 (6 bases). V was cut by 3 bases and J by 3 bases, with 10 bases left in between. This CDR3 has 15 residues. Germline assignment: CDR1 SGHNT and CDR2 YYREEE (reference sequence). The CDR3 sequence is CASSWGAIYNSPLHF. The CDR3 nucleotides read TGTGCCAGCAGCTGGGGGGCGATCTATAATTCACCCCTCCACTTT.

The V gene is TRBV7-3, the J gene TRBJ2-2, with D perhaps matching TRBD2 (6 bases). The CDR3 has 15 amino acids. Germline V CDR1 and CDR2: SGHTA, FQGTGA. V lost 2 bases and J lost 5, with 12 bases in between. The CDR3 DNA is TGTGCCAGCAGCTTAGACGGGGGAGGAACCGGGGAGCTGTTTTTT. Translated: CASSLDGGGTGELFF.

The chain carries TRBV19 and TRBJ1-1, with D possibly being TRBD1 (5 bases). This CDR3 has 15 residues. V lost 4 bases and J 3 bases, leaving 15 bases between the germline ends. Germline CDR1 and CDR2: LNHDA and SQIVND (reference sequence). The CDR3 DNA sequence: TGTGCCAGTAGTACCAACCGGGACTTACACACTGAAGCTTTCTTT. Translating it yields CASSTNRDLHTEAFF.

A few counts support this clonotype. J is TRBJ1-5 and V is TRBV2; no clear D. From germline, CDR1 is SNHLY and CDR2 FYNNEI. Trimming stripped 5 bases from V and 3 bases from J, with 11 bases between. The CDR3 consists of 14 residues. In DNA form, the CDR3 reads TGTGCCAGCAGTCGCGGCCAGTTCAATCAGCCCCAGCATTTT. Its protein product is CASSRGQFNQPQHF.

This clonotype qualifies as medium-sized (0.01 to 0.1%). The chain is built from TRBV20-1 and TRBJ2-7, with TRBD2 as a possible D gene (5 bases). V lost 5 bases to trimming and J lost 3 bases, with 17 bases between them. The CDR3 is 14 residues long. The germline V gene has CDR1 DFQATT and CDR2 SNEGSKA (reference sequence). The CDR3 sequence: CSAVGGLGSYEQYF. As DNA, the CDR3 is TGCAGTGCTGTGGGTGGGTTGGGGAGCTACGAGCAGTACTTC.

CDR3 residues: CASSLGAGGDNEQFF. The CDR3 region has the DNA TGTGCCAGTAGTCTCGGAGCGGGAGGGGACAATGAGCAGTTCTTC. The gene calls are TRBV19 and TRBJ2-1, with 10 bases aligning to TRBD2. Germline CDR1 LNHDA, CDR2 SQIVND (reference sequence). The CDR3 contains 15 residues. Germline trimming cut 5 bases from V and 5 bases from J; bases unmatched to any gene: 6.

V is TRBV25-1 and J is TRBJ2-1, with 9 nucleotides matching TRBD2. V was pared by 3 bases and J by 5 bases, with 5 bases of the junction left unmatched. CDR1 is MGHDK, CDR2 SYGVNS, per germline. The CDR3 has 15 amino acids. CDR3 DNA: TGTGCCAGCAGTGACACGAGCGGGAGGCACAATGAGCAGTTCTTC. This codes for CASSDTSGRHNEQFF. The full variable domain, rest sourced from reference TRBV25-1 and TRBJ2-1, is EADIYQTPRYLVIGTGKKITLECSQTMGHDKMYWYQQDPGMELHLIHYSYGVNSTEKGDLSSESTVSRIRTEHFPLTLESARPSHTSQYLCASSDTSGRHNEQFFGPGTRLTVL.

The rearrangement uses TRBV20-1 and TRBJ1-4; 8 positions agree with TRBD1. The germline CDR1 and CDR2 sequences are DFQATT and SNEGSKA (reference sequence). J was trimmed by 8 bases and V by 3 bases; bases with no gene match: 11. The CDR3 length is 15 residues. The CDR3 protein is CSARNRQGAEEKLFF. The CDR3 DNA reads as TGCAGTGCTAGGAACCGGCAGGGGGCGGAGGAAAAACTGTTTTTT.

The chain carries TRBV2 and TRBJ2-7; tentatively, D is TRBD1 (5 bases). This CDR3 region has 12 residues. V dropped 9 bases and J dropped 2 bases, with 11 bases sitting between them. CDR1 SNHLY and CDR2 FYNNEI come from the germline V gene. This CDR3 is CASTDTAYEQYF. For the CDR3, the DNA is TGTGCCAGTACGGACACCGCCTACGAGCAGTACTTC.

V usage is TRBV7-9 and J usage is TRBJ2-3; TRBD1 matches at 8 bases. Looked up from germline, CDR1 is SEHNR and CDR2 is FQNEAQ (reference sequence). V trimming: 3 bases; J trimming: 6 bases; junction bases outside the gene matches: 14. The CDR3 runs to 17 residues. The chain's CDR3 is CASSFRLRTGSGDTQYF. The CDR3 region has the DNA TGTGCCAGCAGCTTTCGCTTACGGACAGGGAGTGGTGATACGCAGTATTTT.

V usage is TRBV20-1 and J usage is TRBJ2-3, with D perhaps TRBD2 (6 bases). CDR1 is DFQATT, CDR2 SNEGSKA, per germline (reference sequence). The CDR3 consists of 14 residues. V was cut by 2 bases and J by 3 bases, with 12 bases left in between. CDR3 sequence: CSARSRGRTDTQYF. For the CDR3, the DNA is TGCAGTGCTAGATCGCGAGGGAGGACAGATACGCAGTATTTT.

This chain joins TRBV10-3 and TRBJ1-1; D not certain. The V and J ends lost 6 bases and 1 base respectively, with 12 bases between them. Germline assignment: CDR1 ENHRY and CDR2 SYGVKD. The CDR3 extends over 14 amino acids. The CDR3 DNA follows: TGTGCCATCAGGGGAATATTGGAGAACACTGAAGCTTTCTTT. Translation gives CAIRGILENTEAFF.

The chain employs TRBV5-4 and TRBJ1-2, with a tentative D call TRBD1 (6 bases). This CDR3 is built from 15 residues. The ends were cut back, 3 bases at V and 7 bases at J, with 19 bases in the middle. The germline V gene encodes CDR1 SGHNT and CDR2 YYREEE (reference sequence). The CDR3 DNA reads as TGTGCCAGCAGCTGGGGGAGTCCAGGGGATTTTGGCTACACCTTC. It codes for CASSWGSPGDFGYTF.

The chain links TRBV19 to TRBJ1-2, with a possible D match to TRBD1 (6 bases). CDR1 is LNHDA, CDR2 SQIVND, per germline (reference sequence). V lost 9 bases, J lost 7 bases, and 24 bases lay in between. The CDR3 length is 15 residues. CDR3 amino acids: CASSPTRGRSVGYTF. DNA for the CDR3: TGTGCCAGCTCCCCGACTCGGGGGCGCAGCGTTGGCTACACCTTC.

The V gene is TRBV6-5, the J gene TRBJ2-5; D not certain. Germline V gene data show CDR1 as MNHEY and CDR2 as SVGAGI. The germline V and J ends were trimmed by 2 bases and 1 base, with 8 bases remaining between them. CDR3 size: 14 residues. The CDR3 bases are TGTGCCAGCAGTTACGAGAGCGTCCAAGAGACCCAGTACTTC. Its translation: CASSYESVQETQYF.

The CDR3 nucleotides read TGTGCCAGCAGGGCCGCGCCAGGGGACTATGGCTACACCTTC. This codes for CASRAAPGDYGYTF. The genes are TRBV27 and TRBJ1-2; a possible D gene is TRBD1 (6 bases). The CDR3 loop spans 14 amino acids. Germline V gene sequence: CDR1 MNHEY, CDR2 SMNVEV (reference sequence). Trimming removed 6 bases from V and 3 bases from J, with 14 bases in between.